This T cell receptor (beta chain) was captured by sequencing in a study of cytomegalovirus exposure and HLA in healthy donors. Study results and caveats: Later analysis indicated greater clonal expansion among HLA-associated TCR beta chains than among equally common other chains.

In regard to this clone: Its target is unknown.

PCR was performed using 60 Vbeta and 13 Jbeta primers. Clones were read by immunoSEQ multiplex PCR, and TCRdb kept only the in-frame ones, dropping some. The sample yields 110,000 to 150,000 clones, about 77% seen once. CDR1 and CDR2 from the germline V gene are MNHEY and SVGAGI. The CDR3 consists of 15 residues. Trimming removed 6 bases from V and 3 bases from J; junction bases left unmatched: 7. This TCR came from a male donor in good health and CMV-seronegative. The chain combines TRBV6-5 with TRBJ1-3; 8 bases are shared with TRBD1. The sequenced sample consisted of PBMCs. The CDR3 region is CASRRQGKSGNTIYF. CDR3 nucleotide sequence: TGTGCCAGCAGACGACAGGGGAAGAGTGGAAACACCATATATTTT.